Listed here are 21 T cell receptor beta chains from one sample, sequenced in a study of shared clonotypes between healthy human individuals (dated by TCRdb to the early 2020s). Libraries came from the immunoSEQ multiplex PCR assay. As stored in TCRdb, this immuneACCESS dataset retains in-frame rearrangements with V and J assigned. A fraction of the clones does not appear; measured against another copy, unresolved V genes explain less than half of the discrepancy, and the remainder lacks a known reason. This sample has roughly 680,000 clones in its table, and approximately 77% of those were observed once. The ten most abundant clones make up roughly 1.8% of the sample. Material: memory CD4+ T cells sorted from blood. What the cell subset or site label conveys for this sample: CD45RA-negative fraction. The source of these receptors is a woman aged 25 to 39 in good health.

The CDR3 region is CASGTGAWDEAFF. The CDR3 DNA is TGTGCCAGTGGGACAGGGGCTTGGGATGAAGCTTTCTTT. The gene calls are TRBV19 and TRBJ1-1, with 10 bases aligning to TRBD1. Germline lookup yields CDR1 LNHDA and CDR2 SQIVND (reference sequence). The length of the CDR3 is 13 residues. V lost 8 bases, J lost 7 bases, and 7 bases stayed unmatched.

The chain couples TRBV28 to TRBJ2-3; 9 bases align to TRBD2. This CDR3 has 13 amino acids. V was pared by 8 bases and J by 0 bases, with 0 bases of the junction left unmatched. Germline CDR1 MDHEN, CDR2 SYDVKM. The CDR3 nucleotides read TGTGCCAGCCTAGCGGGAAGCACAGATACGCAGTATTTT. Amino acid sequence: CASLAGSTDTQYF.

The rearrangement uses TRBV2 and TRBJ1-2; TRBD1 matches 8 bases. Per the germline V gene, CDR1 is SNHLY and CDR2 is FYNNEI. V lost 6 bases and J lost 2; bases outside the gene matches: 5. The CDR3 covers 14 residues. CDR3 region: CASSPGTGNYGYTF. DNA of the CDR3: TGTGCCAGCAGCCCAGGGACAGGCAACTATGGCTACACCTTC.

As concerns this clone: A much bigger clone sits one base away, suggesting this may be a read error. This chain connects TRBV2 to TRBJ2-2; D is possibly TRBD1 (5 bases). Germline V gene lookup returns CDR1 SNHLY and CDR2 FYNNEI. This CDR3 region has 15 residues. V lost 1 base and J lost 0, with 6 bases in between. CDR3 in DNA: TGTGCCAGCAGTGAAGGGACAACGAACACCGGGGAGCTGTTTTTT. This translates into CASSEGTTNTGELFF.

The chain uses TRBV7-8 and TRBJ1-1; 7 bases agree with TRBD1. This CDR3 contains 16 residues. The ends lost 0 bases at V and 2 bases at J; junction bases unmatched: 6. The germline CDR1 and CDR2 sequences are SGHVS and FQNEAQ. The CDR3 DNA sequence: TGTGCCAGCAGCTTAGCGCTTGGAGGGGGCAACACTGAAGCTTTCTTT. It translates to CASSLALGGGNTEAFF. Combining the CDR3 with reference TRBV7-8 and TRBJ1-1 gives the whole variable domain GAGVSQSPRYKVAKRGQDVALRCDPISGHVSLFWYQQALGQGPEFLTYFQNEAQLDKSGLPSDRFFAERPEGSVSTLKIQRTQQEDSAVYLCASSLALGGGNTEAFFGQGTRLTVV.

This clone was counted a single time. This chain connects TRBV2 to TRBJ1-1, with D unclear. The CDR3 length is 13 residues. Germline assignment: CDR1 SNHLY and CDR2 FYNNEI. The V end lost 6 bases, the J end lost 1 base, and 9 bases lay between the germline ends. DNA of the CDR3: TGTGCCAGCAGAAATTTTCCGAACACTGAAGCTTTCTTT. Amino acid sequence: CASRNFPNTEAFF.

This clone came up once. The chain is built from TRBV28 and TRBJ1-1, with unresolved D. The CDR3 consists of 13 residues. The germline V gene has CDR1 MDHEN and CDR2 SYDVKM. V was clipped by 2 bases and J by 4 bases, with 8 bases between them. The CDR3, as DNA: TGTGCCAGCAGTTTAGGCATTGCCACTGAAGCTTTCTTT. Amino acid sequence: CASSLGIATEAFF.

V is TRBV28 and J is TRBJ2-7; 7 bases map to TRBD2. Looked up from germline, CDR1 is MDHEN and CDR2 is SYDVKM. The CDR3 sequence is 14 residues long. Germline trimming cut 5 bases from V and 4 bases from J; bases unmatched to any gene: 8. CDR3 region: CASSVSGKSYEQYF. CDR3 sequence (DNA): TGTGCCAGCAGTGTAAGCGGGAAATCGTACGAGCAGTACTTC.

This chain joins TRBV19 and TRBJ1-2; the D gene is possibly TRBD1 (5 bases). V lost 3 bases and J lost 0, with 23 bases in between. There are 19 residues in the CDR3. Germline assignment: CDR1 LNHDA and CDR2 SQIVND (reference sequence). The CDR3: CASSMIGRGAGEANYGYTF. The DNA of the CDR3 is TGTGCCAGTAGTATGATCGGACGGGGCGCCGGGGAGGCTAACTATGGCTACACCTTC.

CDR3 residues: CASSLATSREQYF. The DNA of the CDR3 is TGTGCCAGCAGCTTAGCGACTTCGAGGGAGCAGTATTTT. This chain uses TRBV7-2 with TRBJ2-3; TRBD2 is a possible D gene (5 bases). From germline, CDR1 is SGHTA and CDR2 FQGNSA. The CDR3 spans 13 residues. The germline V and J ends were trimmed by 0 bases and 11 bases, with 12 bases remaining between them.

This clone was found a few times. Compared with germline, one end of the junction differs, possibly owing to a read error. This chain links TRBV19 with TRBJ1-5, with D possibly being TRBD1 (6 bases). The CDR3 consists of 13 residues. Germline V CDR1 and CDR2: LNHDA, SQIVND (reference sequence). The CDR3 sequence is CASSIGLGTRIRF. The DNA for the CDR3 is TGTGCCAGTAGTATAGGGCTTGGGACAAGGATTCGATTT. Together with reference TRBV19 and TRBJ1-5, the CDR3 gives the full variable domain: DGGITQSPKYLFRKEGQNVTLSCEQNLNHDAMYWYRQDPGQGLRLIYYSQIVNDFQKGDIAEGYSVSREKKESFPLTVTSAQKNPTAFYLCASSIGLGTRIRFGDGTRLSIL.

The chain couples TRBV7-9 to TRBJ1-1; no reliable D call. The V gene's germline CDR1 is SEHNR and CDR2 FQNEAQ (reference sequence). The CDR3 is made up of 13 amino acids. Trimming took off 3 bases at V and 4 bases at J, with 9 bases between the two ends. CDR3 sequence (DNA): TGTGCCAGCAGCTTGTCCGGCACCACTGAAGCTTTCTTT. Amino acid sequence: CASSLSGTTEAFF.

The rearrangement joins TRBV6-1 to TRBJ2-5; 9 nucleotides agree with TRBD2. After removal of 6 bases from V and 5 bases from J, the junction contained 7 bases not matched to a gene. The CDR3 has 14 amino acids. Germline loops: CDR1 MNHNS, CDR2 SASEGT. The CDR3: CASSVGLAKETQYF. CDR3 nucleotides: TGTGCCAGCAGCGTGGGACTAGCAAAGGAGACCCAGTACTTC.

About this clone itself: In the same sample, other DNA sequences code for this CDR3. The J gene is TRBJ2-2, the V gene TRBV11-2, with TRBD1 identical over 8 bases. In germline, CDR1 is SGHAT, CDR2 FQNNGV. The V gene end was trimmed by 1 base and the J gene end by 1 base; junction bases not matched to a gene: 5. The length of the CDR3 is 17 residues. As DNA, the CDR3 is TGTGCCAGCAGCTTAGGGGGAGGACAGGGGAACACCGGGGAGCTGTTTTTT. It encodes CASSLGGGQGNTGELFF.

This rearrangement joins TRBV2 to TRBJ1-5; no definite D call. Trimming took 7 bases from V and 2 from J, leaving 9 bases between them. Germline V lookup: CDR1 SNHLY, CDR2 FYNNEI. There are 13 residues in the CDR3. The CDR3 DNA follows: TGTGCCAGCAAATACGACGGCAATCAGCCCCAGCATTTT. This codes for CASKYDGNQPQHF.

This clone was counted a few times. This chain connects TRBV7-9 to TRBJ2-3; 7 positions agree with TRBD2. This CDR3 spans 14 amino acids. Per germline, CDR1 SEHNR and CDR2 FQNEAQ (reference sequence). Trimming cost V 5 bases and J 5 bases; bases outside gene matches: 7. Here the CDR3 DNA reads TGTGCCAGCAGCCGTAGCGGGTCGAGAGATACGCAGTATTTT. As protein: CASSRSGSRDTQYF.

This clone has just a few counts. The chain links TRBV11-2 to TRBJ2-7, with D maybe TRBD1 (6 bases). The CDR3 runs 14 residues. Deletions cut 1 base from V and 3 bases from J, with 10 bases between. CDR1 is SGHAT, CDR2 FQNNGV, per germline. The CDR3 nucleotides read TGTGCCAGCAGCTTAGCCCCGGACAGCTACGAGCAGTACTTC. This gives the protein CASSLAPDSYEQYF. The variable domain in full, completed from reference TRBV11-2 and TRBJ2-7, reads EAGVAQSPRYKIIEKRQSVAFWCNPISGHATLYWYQQILGQGPKLLIQFQNNGVVDDSQLPKDRFSAERLKGVDSTLKIQPAKLEDSAVYLCASSLAPDSYEQYFGPGTRLTVT.

This chain joins TRBV19 and TRBJ1-2; D not resolved. CDR1 and CDR2 from the germline V gene are LNHDA and SQIVND (reference sequence). The V end lost 1 base, the J end lost 0 bases, and 3 bases lay between the germline ends. This CDR3 has 13 amino acids. The CDR3 bases are TGTGCCAGTAGTATAGTTCCTAACTATGGCTACACCTTC. Its protein product is CASSIVPNYGYTF.

This rearrangement joins TRBV6-6 to TRBJ2-3; maybe TRBD1 (6 bases). The V end was cut by 2 bases, the J end by 5 bases, with 14 bases between. CDR3 size: 15 residues. The germline V gene encodes CDR1 MNHNY and CDR2 SVGAGI (reference sequence). CDR3 sequence reads: CASSYRRGSGDTQYF. CDR3 in DNA: TGTGCCAGCAGTTACCGCAGGGGTTCTGGAGATACGCAGTATTTT.

The chain links TRBV19 to TRBJ1-1, with D perhaps TRBD1 (6 bases). The CDR3 length is 14 residues. Germline CDR1 and CDR2: LNHDA and SQIVND (reference sequence). V was shortened by 5 bases and J by 0 bases, with 10 bases between the two germline ends. This CDR3 reads CASSWDMMNTEAFF. CDR3 sequence (DNA): TGTGCCAGTAGTTGGGACATGATGAACACTGAAGCTTTCTTT. Full variable domain (remainder filled in from reference TRBV19 and TRBJ1-1): DGGITQSPKYLFRKEGQNVTLSCEQNLNHDAMYWYRQDPGQGLRLIYYSQIVNDFQKGDIAEGYSVSREKKESFPLTVTSAQKNPTAFYLCASSWDMMNTEAFFGQGTRLTVV.

This clone was counted many times. V gene TRBV6-5 combines with J gene TRBJ1-1; tentative D call: TRBD1 (6 bases). V was trimmed by 6 bases and J by 8 bases, leaving 10 bases between them. The V gene's germline CDR1 is MNHEY and CDR2 SVGAGI. CDR3 size: 11 residues. CDR3 bases: TGTGCCAGCAGCGACAGGCTCGAAGCTTTCTTT. Protein: CASSDRLEAFF.